The sequence of this T cell receptor beta chain was determined in a study of blood T cell repertoires in COVID-19. Per the germline V gene, CDR1 is LNHDA and CDR2 is SQIVND (reference sequence). V lost 6 bases to trimming and J lost 5 bases; unmatched junction nucleotides: 6. The CDR3 is 14 amino acids. The data were produced by immunoSEQ multiplex PCR, yet TCRdb's version contains in-frame clones alone and is incomplete. The data show 81,000 or so clones, with approximately 89% seen just once and roughly an eighth held by the top ten. The sample comprised peripheral blood. The chain carries TRBV19 and TRBJ2-2, with TRBD1 matching 7 bases. The clonotype originates from a man in his 70s with active or convalescent COVID-19. The CDR3 loop is CASRETGSTGELFF. The CDR3 DNA follows: TGTGCCAGTAGGGAGACAGGGAGTACCGGGGAGCTGTTTTTT.